These 4 T cell receptor beta chains originate from one sample sequenced in a study of blood T cell repertoires in COVID-19. TCRdb's copy holds only in-frame clones and misses some; the assay was immunoSEQ multiplex PCR. The sample lists approximately 470,000 clones; roughly 87% were seen once. Sample: PBMCs or T cells enriched from blood (not recorded which). These receptors were collected from a woman between 18 and 30 years old who had recovered from COVID-19.

This chain links TRBV4-1 with TRBJ1-6; the D is unclear. V was trimmed by 0 bases and J by 7 bases, leaving 10 bases between them. Per the germline V gene, CDR1 is MGHRA and CDR2 is YSYEKL. The CDR3 sequence is 15 residues long. The CDR3 DNA sequence: TGCGCCAGCAGCCAAGATCAGGCCCCAAATTCACCCCTCCACTTT. As protein: CASSQDQAPNSPLHF.

This chain connects TRBV30 to TRBJ2-2; 9 bases match TRBD1. The CDR3 runs to 13 residues. V shed 4 bases, J shed 6 bases, and the junction held 3 bases outside the gene matches. Looked up from germline, CDR1 is GTSNPN and CDR2 is SVGIG (reference sequence). In DNA, the CDR3 is TGTGCCTGGAACAGGGGGCGCGCCGGGGAGCTGTTTTTT. Amino acids: CAWNRGRAGELFF. The complete variable domain, with remaining parts taken from reference TRBV30 and TRBJ2-2, reads SQTIHQWPATLVQPVGSPLSLECTVEGTSNPNLYWYRQAAGRGLQLLFYSVGIGQISSEVPQNLSASRPQDRQFILSSKKLLLSDSGFYLCAWNRGRAGELFFGEGSRLTVL.

This chain uses TRBV3-1 (or the pseudogene TRBV3-2) with TRBJ2-3; 8 bases align to TRBD2. Germline V gives CDR1 LGHDT, CDR2 YNNKEL (reference sequence). The CDR3 is made up of 16 amino acids. Trimming removed 0 bases from V and 6 bases from J; junction bases left unmatched: 8. CDR3: CASSQDSRGLEDTQYF. As DNA, the CDR3 is TGTGCCAGCAGCCAAGATAGTAGGGGACTAGAGGATACGCAGTATTTT.

The V and J genes are TRBV10-3 and TRBJ2-1; TRBD2 agrees at 7 bases. The CDR3 has 17 residues. J was trimmed by 3 bases and V by 5 bases; bases with no gene match: 13. Looked up from germline, CDR1 is ENHRY and CDR2 is SYGVKD. The CDR3: CAISPLLAGDHYNEQFF. The CDR3 DNA follows: TGTGCCATCAGTCCCCTCCTGGCGGGGGACCACTACAATGAGCAGTTCTTC.